This T cell receptor beta chain was profiled in a study of T cell repertoires in cytomegalovirus infection. Study details: Well-studied HLA-B-restricted epitopes and recently identified HLA-C-restricted epitopes of CMV were both used in the study. Indicated by public TCR beta signatures were CMV infection and matching HLA type.

Study results and limitations: In two of eight donors, the top clonotype was HLA-C-restricted CMV-specific.

This CDR3 is 14 amino acids long. The ends lost 7 bases at V and 3 bases at J; junction bases unmatched: 4. This clonotype was seen a handful of times. What it binds is unknown. TCRdb fed the reads into MiXCR, producing one record per CDR3 protein. The data hold some 500,000 distinct CDR3 sequences, with roughly a third observed a single time. The clonotype comes from a human donor in good health (CMV status not recorded). Some clones in this sample may be carry-over from other donors' samples. Source: cultured PBMCs, taken from culture after CMV antigen stimulation. The chain uses TRBV12-3 or TRBV12-4 and TRBJ2-7; the match to TRBD2 covers 12 bases. Here the CDR3 reads CASTLAGGGYEQYF. The CDR3 nucleotides are TGTGCCAGCACCCTAGCGGGAGGGGGCTACGAGCAGTACTTC.